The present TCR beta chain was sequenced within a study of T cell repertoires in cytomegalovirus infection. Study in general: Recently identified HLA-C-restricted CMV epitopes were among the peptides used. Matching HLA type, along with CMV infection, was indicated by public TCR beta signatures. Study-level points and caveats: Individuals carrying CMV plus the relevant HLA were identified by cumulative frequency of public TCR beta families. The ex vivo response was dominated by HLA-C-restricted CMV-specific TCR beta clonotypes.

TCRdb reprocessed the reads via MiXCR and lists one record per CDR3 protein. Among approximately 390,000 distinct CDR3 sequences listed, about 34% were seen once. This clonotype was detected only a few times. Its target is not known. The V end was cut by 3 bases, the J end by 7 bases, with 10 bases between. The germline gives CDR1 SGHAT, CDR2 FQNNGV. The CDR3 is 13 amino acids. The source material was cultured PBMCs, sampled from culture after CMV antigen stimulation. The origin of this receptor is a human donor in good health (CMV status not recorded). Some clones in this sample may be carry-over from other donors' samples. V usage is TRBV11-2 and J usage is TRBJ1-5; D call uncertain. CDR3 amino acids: CASSFTPGQPQHF. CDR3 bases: TGTGCCAGCAGCTTTACCCCGGGCCAGCCCCAGCATTTT.